This T cell receptor (beta chain) comes out of a study of metastatic and nonmetastatic thyroid tumors. Study-level information: Malignant and benign thyroid patients had repertoires compared in peripheral blood and tumor or nodule tissue.

Overall study results and limits: Reportedly, malignant thyroid tumors had significantly higher TCR beta diversity than benign nodules, in blood and tumor.

Per the study methods: Built for papillary thyroid cancer, a distant-metastasis classifier drew on CDR3 differences across clinicopathological groups. TCRdb reanalyzed the PCR reads with MiXCR. TCRdb assigned the V and J calls; the authors' analysis was not used. The repertoire holds 30,000 to 40,000 clones, with roughly 20% as singletons. The germline V gene has CDR1 LGHDT and CDR2 YNNKEL (reference sequence). Trimming took off 4 bases at V and 0 bases at J, with 11 bases between the two ends. The CDR3 totals 15 residues. All patients were untreated before thyroid surgery. This clone was recorded many times. Its matching antigen is unknown.

The source material was tumor tissue. The chain joins TRBV3-1 to TRBJ2-3; possibly TRBD2 for D (5 bases). The TCR was taken from a male donor with papillary thyroid cancer or a benign thyroid nodule (not recorded which). Some clones in this sample may be carry-over from other donors' samples. The CDR3 bases are TGTGCCAGCAGCCGGAGCGGACTTAGCACAGATACGCAGTATTTT. Amino acids: CASSRSGLSTDTQYF.